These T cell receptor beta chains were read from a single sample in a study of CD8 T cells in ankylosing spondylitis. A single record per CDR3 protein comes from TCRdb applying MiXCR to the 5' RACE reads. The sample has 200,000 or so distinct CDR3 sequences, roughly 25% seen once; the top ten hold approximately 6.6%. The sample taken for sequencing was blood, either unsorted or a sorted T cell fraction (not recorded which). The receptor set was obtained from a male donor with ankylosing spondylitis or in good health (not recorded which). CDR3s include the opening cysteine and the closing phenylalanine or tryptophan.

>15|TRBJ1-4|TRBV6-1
CASSNDRIGNEKLFF
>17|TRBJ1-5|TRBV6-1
CASSEVVGTASNQPQHF
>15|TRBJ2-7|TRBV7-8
CASSLSTGTPNEQYF
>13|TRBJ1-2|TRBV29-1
CSVSGTGGYGYTF
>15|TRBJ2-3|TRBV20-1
CSARDLAGPTDTQYF
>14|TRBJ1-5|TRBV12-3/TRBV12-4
CASSPSESNQPQHF
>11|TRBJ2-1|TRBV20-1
CSARPSNEQFF
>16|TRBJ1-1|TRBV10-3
CAISESPMVSNTEAFF
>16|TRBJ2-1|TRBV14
CASSSIVDFSYNEQFF
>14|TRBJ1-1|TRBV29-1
CSVDMGGRNTEAFF
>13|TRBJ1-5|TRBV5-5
CASSSTSNQPQHF
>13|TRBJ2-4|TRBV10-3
CAISPDRARVQYF
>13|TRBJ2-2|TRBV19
CASSGVVAGELFF
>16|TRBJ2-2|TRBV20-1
CSARQAGTRNTGELFF
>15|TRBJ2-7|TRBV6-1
CASSQRTGGSYEQYF
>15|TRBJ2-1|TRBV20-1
CSARIGLAGGAKQFF
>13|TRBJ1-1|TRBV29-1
CSVDRGGNTEAFF
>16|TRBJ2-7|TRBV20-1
CSARHRDRGASYEQYF
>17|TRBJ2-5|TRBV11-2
CASSQSTSYGGQETQYF
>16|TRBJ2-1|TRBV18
CASSPPTSGTYNEQFF
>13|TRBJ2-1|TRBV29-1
CSLAGNRHNEQFF
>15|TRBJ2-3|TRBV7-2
CASSLAPLEADTQYF
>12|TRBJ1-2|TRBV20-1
CSARARSDGYTF
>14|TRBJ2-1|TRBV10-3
CAIRASGRVNEQFF
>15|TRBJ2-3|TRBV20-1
CSANSLSGGTDTQYF
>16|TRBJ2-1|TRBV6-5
CASSYSAFSSYNEQFF
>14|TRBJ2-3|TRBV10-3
CAISGDRAVDTQYF
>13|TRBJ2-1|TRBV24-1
CATSLGGGNEQFF
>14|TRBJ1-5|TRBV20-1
CSARGQSSNQPQHF
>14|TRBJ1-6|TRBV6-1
CASSRQGYNSPLHF
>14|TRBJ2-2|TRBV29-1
CSGSRDRGTGELFF
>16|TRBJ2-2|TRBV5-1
CASSPRTSGGTGELFF
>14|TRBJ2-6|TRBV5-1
CASSPGPGANVLTF
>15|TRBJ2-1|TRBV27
CASSLEGPTWNEQFF
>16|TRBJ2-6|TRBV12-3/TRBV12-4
CASSLARAGGSNVLTF
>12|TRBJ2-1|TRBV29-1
CSVARGHNEQFF
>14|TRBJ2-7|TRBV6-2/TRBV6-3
CASSTQGLSYEQYF
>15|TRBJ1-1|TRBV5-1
CASSSQGMGPTEAFF
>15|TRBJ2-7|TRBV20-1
CSASVPGLASYEQYF
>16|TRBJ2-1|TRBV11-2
CASSRSPSGEYNEQFF
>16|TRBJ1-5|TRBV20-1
CSATTGAQHSNQPQHF
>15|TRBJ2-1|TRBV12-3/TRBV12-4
CASRSGTIGNNEQFF
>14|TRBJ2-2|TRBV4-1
CASSQDRVTGELFF
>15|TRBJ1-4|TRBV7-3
CASSNTGGSNEKLFF
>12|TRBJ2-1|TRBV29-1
CSVGQKYNEQFF
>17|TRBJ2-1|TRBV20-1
CSALPPGGLAGYNEQFF
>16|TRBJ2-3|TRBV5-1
CASSSDGGRSADTQYF
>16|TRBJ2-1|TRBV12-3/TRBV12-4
CASSLQGLAGYNEQFF
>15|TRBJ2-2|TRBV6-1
CASSTVRYMAGELFF
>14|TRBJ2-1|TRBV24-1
CATSVGPRNNEQFF
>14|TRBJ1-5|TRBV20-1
CSASSSGANQPQHF
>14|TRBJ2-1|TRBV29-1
CSVVRLKTYNEQFF
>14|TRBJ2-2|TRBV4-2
CASSQDRTFGELFF